These T cell receptor beta chains were read from a single sample in a study of blood T cell repertoires in COVID-19. The repertoire was sequenced with immunoSEQ multiplex PCR; TCRdb's copy has only in-frame clones and lacks some. The repertoire holds a few hundred thousand clones, with around 90% as singletons. Sequenced material: PBMCs or T cells enriched from blood (not recorded which). Source of these receptors: a man younger than 30 with acute COVID-19. Both conserved end residues are part of each CDR3. Each record gives: V gene, CDR3 length, D gene, clone size, J gene, CDR3 protein, CDR3 DNA. D genes are given only for firm matches. Only some rows state a clone size, as once, few, many or a class for expanded clones.

v_gene: TRBV15
len: 17
d_gene: TRBD1
abundance: NA
j_gene: TRBJ1-5
CDR3aa: CATSRGRQGVRDQPQHF
CDR3nt: TGTGCCACCAGCAGAGGCCGACAGGGGGTTCGGGATCAGCCCCAGCATTTT

v_gene: TRBV4-1
len: 14
d_gene: NA
abundance: NA
j_gene: TRBJ1-6
CDR3aa: CASSRGLTNSPLHF
CDR3nt: TGCGCCAGCAGCCGGGGACTGACCAATTCACCCCTCCACTTT

v_gene: TRBV2
len: 14
d_gene: TRBD1
abundance: NA
j_gene: TRBJ1-3
CDR3aa: CASSRTGGGNTIYF
CDR3nt: TGTGCCAGCAGTCGGACAGGCGGGGGAAACACCATATATTTT

v_gene: TRBV5-1
len: 14
d_gene: TRBD2
abundance: NA
j_gene: TRBJ2-3
CDR3aa: CASSTGTREDTQYF
CDR3nt: TGCGCCAGCAGCACGGGGACTAGGGAAGATACGCAGTATTTT

v_gene: TRBV30
len: 12
d_gene: TRBD1
abundance: NA
j_gene: TRBJ2-7
CDR3aa: CAWTAGGYEQYF
CDR3nt: TGTGCCTGGACAGCAGGGGGCTACGAGCAGTACTTC

v_gene: TRBV7-3
len: 15
d_gene: TRBD1
abundance: NA
j_gene: TRBJ2-1
CDR3aa: CASSFTGGVDNEQFF
CDR3nt: TGTGCCAGCAGCTTCACAGGGGGAGTCGACAATGAGCAGTTCTTC

v_gene: TRBV5-4
len: 14
d_gene: TRBD1
abundance: NA
j_gene: TRBJ1-3
CDR3aa: CASSLKGALNTIYF
CDR3nt: TGTGCCAGCAGCTTGAAGGGGGCGTTGAACACCATATATTTT

v_gene: TRBV2
len: 12
d_gene: TRBD1
abundance: NA
j_gene: TRBJ2-5
CDR3aa: CASSPDRETQYF
CDR3nt: TGTGCCAGCAGCCCGGACAGGGAGACCCAGTACTTC

v_gene: TRBV21-1
len: 19
d_gene: NA
abundance: NA
j_gene: TRBJ2-2
CDR3aa: CASSKGRGRATSGTGELFF
CDR3nt: TGTGCCAGCAGCAAGGGCCGCGGGAGGGCCACCTCGGGCACCGGGGAGCTGTTTTTT

v_gene: TRBV14
len: 14
d_gene: NA
abundance: NA
j_gene: TRBJ1-3
CDR3aa: CASSPGDAGNTIYF
CDR3nt: TGTGCCAGCAGCCCAGGGGATGCTGGAAACACCATATATTTT

v_gene: TRBV6-4
len: 19
d_gene: NA
abundance: NA
j_gene: TRBJ2-3
CDR3aa: CASRPGTGTGGPGTDTQYF
CDR3nt: TGTGCCAGCAGACCCGGGACAGGGACGGGAGGGCCGGGCACAGATACGCAGTATTTT

v_gene: TRBV28
len: 12
d_gene: NA
abundance: NA
j_gene: TRBJ2-5
CDR3aa: CASRGTQETQYF
CDR3nt: TGTGCCAGCAGGGGCACCCAAGAGACCCAGTACTTC

v_gene: TRBV9
len: 16
d_gene: TRBD2
abundance: NA
j_gene: TRBJ2-1
CDR3aa: CASSVRLAGHSNEQFF
CDR3nt: TGTGCCAGCAGCGTCCGACTAGCGGGGCACTCCAATGAGCAGTTCTTC

v_gene: TRBV29-1
len: 12
d_gene: NA
abundance: NA
j_gene: TRBJ1-1
CDR3aa: CSVHQGNTEAFF
CDR3nt: TGCAGCGTTCACCAGGGCAACACTGAAGCTTTCTTT

v_gene: TRBV11-3
len: 14
d_gene: TRBD2
abundance: NA
j_gene: TRBJ2-1
CDR3aa: CASSRGGGYNEQFF
CDR3nt: TGTGCCAGCTCCCGGGGCGGGGGTTACAATGAGCAGTTCTTC

v_gene: TRBV2
len: 14
d_gene: NA
abundance: NA
j_gene: TRBJ1-5
CDR3aa: CASSGTGESQPQHF
CDR3nt: TGTGCCAGCAGTGGCACGGGGGAAAGTCAGCCCCAGCATTTT

v_gene: TRBV6-5
len: 13
d_gene: TRBD1
abundance: NA
j_gene: TRBJ1-2
CDR3aa: CASSVGQFYGYTF
CDR3nt: TGTGCCAGCAGCGTGGGACAGTTCTATGGCTACACCTTC

v_gene: TRBV5-5
len: 16
d_gene: TRBD2
abundance: NA
j_gene: TRBJ2-7
CDR3aa: CASSLGSGLARYEQYF
CDR3nt: TGTGCCAGCAGCTTGGGTTCGGGACTAGCTAGATACGAGCAGTACTTC

v_gene: TRBV29-1
len: 13
d_gene: NA
abundance: NA
j_gene: TRBJ2-6
CDR3aa: CSAQGSGANVLTF
CDR3nt: TGCAGCGCACAGGGTTCCGGGGCCAACGTCCTGACTTTC

v_gene: TRBV5-1
len: 16
d_gene: TRBD1
abundance: few
j_gene: TRBJ1-1
CDR3aa: CASSLGGTGGRREAFF
CDR3nt: TGCGCCAGCAGCCTTGGAGGGACAGGGGGCCGGAGGGAAGCTTTCTTT

v_gene: TRBV2
len: 12
d_gene: NA
abundance: NA
j_gene: TRBJ2-5
CDR3aa: CASTATPGTQYF
CDR3nt: TGTGCCAGCACCGCCACTCCCGGGACCCAGTACTTC

v_gene: TRBV30
len: 14
d_gene: TRBD1
abundance: once
j_gene: TRBJ1-4
CDR3aa: CAWSAGTGVEKLFF
CDR3nt: TGTGCCTGGAGTGCGGGGACAGGGGTAGAAAAACTGTTTTTT

v_gene: TRBV10-3
len: 16
d_gene: NA
abundance: few
j_gene: TRBJ2-1
CDR3aa: CAISVRGGDYYNEQFF
CDR3nt: TGTGCCATCAGTGTGAGAGGGGGGGACTACTACAATGAGCAGTTCTTC

v_gene: TRBV28
len: 13
d_gene: NA
abundance: NA
j_gene: TRBJ2-3
CDR3aa: CASRSQGTDTQYF
CDR3nt: TGTGCCAGCAGGAGCCAGGGCACAGATACGCAGTATTTT

v_gene: TRBV5-6
len: 11
d_gene: NA
abundance: NA
j_gene: TRBJ1-2
CDR3aa: CASSSYDGYTF
CDR3nt: TGTGCCAGCAGCAGCTACGATGGCTACACCTTC

v_gene: TRBV9
len: 18
d_gene: NA
abundance: NA
j_gene: TRBJ1-3
CDR3aa: CASSVATGAADSGNTIYF
CDR3nt: TGTGCCAGCAGCGTAGCTACTGGGGCAGCCGACTCTGGAAACACCATATATTTT

v_gene: TRBV3-1/TRBV3-2
len: 14
d_gene: TRBD2
abundance: NA
j_gene: TRBJ2-7
CDR3aa: CASSDTSVDYEQYF
CDR3nt: TGTGCCAGCAGCGACACTAGCGTAGACTACGAGCAGTACTTC

v_gene: TRBV5-4
len: 14
d_gene: TRBD1
abundance: NA
j_gene: TRBJ1-1
CDR3aa: CASSLGQGSTEAFF
CDR3nt: TGTGCCAGCAGCTTAGGACAGGGGAGCACTGAAGCTTTCTTT

v_gene: TRBV5-1
len: 15
d_gene: NA
abundance: NA
j_gene: TRBJ2-2
CDR3aa: CASSLTNQNTGELFF
CDR3nt: TGCGCCAGCAGCTTGACAAACCAGAACACCGGGGAGCTGTTTTTT

v_gene: TRBV2
len: 14
d_gene: TRBD1
abundance: NA
j_gene: TRBJ1-4
CDR3aa: CATYSGTGGEKLFF
CDR3nt: TGTGCCACCTACTCTGGGACAGGGGGAGAAAAACTGTTTTTT

v_gene: TRBV7-3
len: 13
d_gene: NA
abundance: few
j_gene: TRBJ1-1
CDR3aa: CASSLGGLTEAFF
CDR3nt: TGTGCCAGCAGCTTAGGGGGCTTGACTGAAGCTTTCTTT

v_gene: TRBV4-3
len: 16
d_gene: NA
abundance: NA
j_gene: TRBJ2-2
CDR3aa: CASSRTPTANTGELFF
CDR3nt: TGCGCCAGCAGCCGGACTCCGACGGCGAACACCGGGGAGCTGTTTTTT

v_gene: TRBV28
len: 14
d_gene: TRBD1
abundance: NA
j_gene: TRBJ1-2
CDR3aa: CASRNRGGWYGYTF
CDR3nt: TGTGCCAGCAGGAACAGAGGGGGCTGGTATGGCTACACCTTC

v_gene: TRBV7-2
len: 16
d_gene: NA
abundance: NA
j_gene: TRBJ1-5
CDR3aa: CASSLDEGSINQPQHF
CDR3nt: TGTGCCAGCAGCTTAGATGAGGGCAGCATCAATCAGCCCCAGCATTTT

v_gene: TRBV5-1
len: 15
d_gene: NA
abundance: NA
j_gene: TRBJ2-5
CDR3aa: CASGPHTSFVETQYF
CDR3nt: TGCGCCAGTGGTCCCCACACTAGCTTCGTCGAGACCCAGTACTTC

v_gene: TRBV18
len: 16
d_gene: TRBD1
abundance: NA
j_gene: TRBJ1-4
CDR3aa: CASSPQSETGAQKLFF
CDR3nt: TGTGCCAGCTCACCACAGAGTGAGACAGGGGCTCAAAAACTGTTTTTT

v_gene: TRBV9
len: 13
d_gene: TRBD2
abundance: NA
j_gene: TRBJ2-1
CDR3aa: CASSVGLANEQFF
CDR3nt: TGTGCCAGCAGCGTCGGACTAGCAAATGAGCAGTTCTTC

v_gene: TRBV27
len: 16
d_gene: NA
abundance: NA
j_gene: TRBJ2-7
CDR3aa: CASSPTLQAPFYEQYF
CDR3nt: TGTGCCAGCAGCCCTACGTTGCAGGCTCCCTTTTACGAGCAGTACTTC

v_gene: TRBV7-2
len: 17
d_gene: TRBD1
abundance: NA
j_gene: TRBJ1-6
CDR3aa: CASSLGQGRWYNSPLHF
CDR3nt: TGTGCCAGCAGCCTGGGACAGGGGAGATGGTATAATTCACCCCTCCACTTT

v_gene: TRBV27
len: 15
d_gene: NA
abundance: few
j_gene: TRBJ1-4
CDR3aa: CASSELQGFNEKLFF
CDR3nt: TGTGCCAGCAGTGAATTACAGGGATTTAATGAAAAACTGTTTTTT

v_gene: TRBV7-2
len: 15
d_gene: TRBD2
abundance: once
j_gene: TRBJ2-1
CDR3aa: CASSQAGGSYNEQFF
CDR3nt: TGTGCCAGCAGCCAAGCGGGAGGCTCCTACAATGAGCAGTTCTTC

v_gene: TRBV6-5
len: 16
d_gene: TRBD2
abundance: NA
j_gene: TRBJ2-1
CDR3aa: CASSYSNQRDFNEQFF
CDR3nt: TGTGCCAGCAGTTACTCGAATCAGCGGGACTTCAATGAGCAGTTCTTC

v_gene: TRBV30
len: 15
d_gene: NA
abundance: NA
j_gene: TRBJ2-7
CDR3aa: CAWSQGRNLHYEQYF
CDR3nt: TGTGCCTGGAGTCAAGGGAGGAACCTACACTACGAGCAGTACTTC

v_gene: TRBV4-2
len: 18
d_gene: TRBD2
abundance: NA
j_gene: TRBJ2-3
CDR3aa: CASSQDSPLAGATDTQYF
CDR3nt: TGTGCCAGCAGCCAAGATTCCCCTCTAGCGGGTGCCACAGATACGCAGTATTTT

v_gene: TRBV20-1
len: 13
d_gene: TRBD1
abundance: NA
j_gene: TRBJ1-6
CDR3aa: CSASLQGNSPLHF
CDR3nt: TGCAGTGCTAGTTTACAGGGGAATTCACCCCTCCACTTT

v_gene: TRBV7-8
len: 15
d_gene: NA
abundance: NA
j_gene: TRBJ2-7
CDR3aa: CASSIMTGPSYEQYF
CDR3nt: TGTGCCAGCAGCATAATGACAGGCCCTTCCTACGAGCAGTACTTC

v_gene: TRBV6-5
len: 13
d_gene: TRBD1
abundance: NA
j_gene: TRBJ2-7
CDR3aa: CASSYLDRDEQYF
CDR3nt: TGTGCCAGCAGTTACCTGGACAGGGACGAGCAGTACTTC

v_gene: TRBV18
len: 14
d_gene: TRBD1
abundance: few
j_gene: TRBJ1-6
CDR3aa: CASSPDRGSSPLHF
CDR3nt: TGTGCCAGCTCACCGGACAGGGGGAGTTCACCCCTCCACTTT

v_gene: TRBV3-1/TRBV3-2
len: 16
d_gene: TRBD2
abundance: few
j_gene: TRBJ2-2
CDR3aa: CASSQGPSGSTGELFF
CDR3nt: TGTGCCAGCAGCCAAGGCCCTAGCGGGAGCACCGGGGAGCTGTTTTTT

v_gene: TRBV10-3
len: 16
d_gene: TRBD2
abundance: NA
j_gene: TRBJ2-1
CDR3aa: CAISESEAGSYNEQFF
CDR3nt: TGTGCCATCAGTGAGTCAGAAGCGGGGTCCTACAATGAGCAGTTCTTC

v_gene: TRBV28
len: 14
d_gene: TRBD1
abundance: NA
j_gene: TRBJ1-2
CDR3aa: CASSLNRGLGGYTF
CDR3nt: TGTGCCAGCAGTTTAAACAGGGGTTTGGGTGGCTACACCTTC

v_gene: TRBV28
len: 13
d_gene: NA
abundance: NA
j_gene: TRBJ1-1
CDR3aa: CASSNEGRGEAFF
CDR3nt: TGTGCCAGCAGTAACGAAGGGAGGGGTGAAGCTTTCTTT

v_gene: TRBV2
len: 12
d_gene: NA
abundance: NA
j_gene: TRBJ1-2
CDR3aa: CASRVGTLGYTF
CDR3nt: TGTGCCAGCAGGGTCGGGACACTTGGCTACACCTTC

v_gene: TRBV19
len: 13
d_gene: TRBD1
abundance: NA
j_gene: TRBJ1-5
CDR3aa: CASTDRAGQPQHF
CDR3nt: TGTGCCAGTACAGACAGGGCCGGTCAGCCCCAGCATTTT

v_gene: TRBV7-9
len: 14
d_gene: NA
abundance: NA
j_gene: TRBJ2-7
CDR3aa: CASSLARPGSEQYF
CDR3nt: TGTGCCAGCAGCTTAGCGCGGCCCGGGAGTGAGCAGTACTTC

v_gene: TRBV5-8
len: 19
d_gene: TRBD1
abundance: NA
j_gene: TRBJ1-5
CDR3aa: CASSLWDRVSLRSSRPQHF
CDR3nt: TGTGCCAGCAGCTTGTGGGACAGGGTCAGTCTCAGGTCTTCGAGGCCCCAGCATTTT

v_gene: TRBV14
len: 15
d_gene: NA
abundance: NA
j_gene: TRBJ2-1
CDR3aa: CASSQGEMAYNEQFF
CDR3nt: TGTGCCAGCAGCCAAGGGGAGATGGCGTACAATGAGCAGTTCTTC

v_gene: TRBV19
len: 17
d_gene: TRBD1
abundance: once
j_gene: TRBJ2-5
CDR3aa: CASSMEGQGAGLETQYF
CDR3nt: TGTGCCAGTAGTATGGAGGGACAGGGGGCGGGTTTAGAGACCCAGTACTTC

v_gene: TRBV27
len: 14
d_gene: TRBD1
abundance: NA
j_gene: TRBJ1-3
CDR3aa: CASKGQGFGNTIYF
CDR3nt: TGTGCCAGCAAGGGACAGGGGTTTGGAAACACCATATATTTT

v_gene: TRBV7-3
len: 14
d_gene: NA
abundance: NA
j_gene: TRBJ2-2
CDR3aa: CASSLPRKHRGAVF
CDR3nt: TGTGCCAGCAGCTTACCGAGAAAACACCGGGGAGCTGTTTTT